These T cell receptor beta chains were read from a single sample in a study of T cell changes during pregnancy in multiple sclerosis. TCRdb's table, derived via immunoSEQ multiplex PCR, lists solely in-frame clones and lacks some. Of tens of thousands of clones detected, 80% to 95% appear once; the ten largest clones hold 0.35% to 0.4%. The specimen comprised CD4+ T cells from peripheral blood mononuclear cells, sampled after pregnancy. The origin of the receptors is a female donor with multiple sclerosis, enrolled in a pregnancy study. CDR3s include the opening cysteine and the closing phenylalanine or tryptophan. Each record gives: J gene, clone size, V gene, D gene, CDR3 DNA, CDR3 protein. A D gene is named only where the DNA matches it firmly. Clone sizes are given selectively: once, few, many, or a class where the clone is expanded.

TRBJ1-1,NA,TRBV27,NA,TGTGCCAGCAGTTCCTACAGGGTAACGGGCACTGAAGCTTTCTTT,CASSSYRVTGTEAFF
TRBJ2-2,NA,TRBV5-1,TRBD2,TGCGCCAGCAGCTTAACTAGCGGTTCCGGGGAGCTGTTTTTT,CASSLTSGSGELFF
TRBJ1-4,NA,TRBV5-1,NA,TGCGCCAGCAGCTCGGGGGGCAGGGGTTTTGAAAAACTGTTTTTT,CASSSGGRGFEKLFF
TRBJ2-4,NA,TRBV9,NA,TGTGCCAGCAGCGTGAGCGACGATCTGAGAAACATTCAGTACTTC,CASSVSDDLRNIQYF
TRBJ1-4,NA,TRBV6-5,NA,TGTGCCAGCAGTACCTGGGAGGAAAATGAAAAACTGTTTTTT,CASSTWEENEKLFF
TRBJ2-7,NA,TRBV10-1,NA,TGCGCCAGCAGTGAGTTGGTGCGCTCCTACGAGCAGTACTTC,CASSELVRSYEQYF
TRBJ1-1,NA,TRBV5-4,TRBD1,TGTGCCAGCAGTTTTGGACAGGGGGCGCGCACTGAAGCTTTCTTT,CASSFGQGARTEAFF
TRBJ2-7,NA,TRBV30,NA,TGTGCCTGGAGTGGGGCTAGCCTCTACGAGCAGTACTTC,CAWSGASLYEQYF
TRBJ1-3,NA,TRBV7-8,NA,TGTGCCAGCAGTCGAGCGGGGGCAGCAGGAAACACCATATATTTT,CASSRAGAAGNTIYF
TRBJ2-2,NA,TRBV5-1,NA,TGCGCCAGTCAGCTCGGGGTTTCCGGGGAGCTGTTTTTT,CASQLGVSGELFF
TRBJ2-7,NA,TRBV18,TRBD1,TGTGCCAGCTCACCACCGACAGGGGGCAGGGACGAGCAGTACTTC,CASSPPTGGRDEQYF
TRBJ2-5,NA,TRBV6-4,NA,TGTGCCAGCATCGGGGGAGTGGAGACCCAGTACTTC,CASIGGVETQYF
TRBJ1-2,NA,TRBV29-1,TRBD1,TGCAGCGTGAGAGGGACAGGGAATGACTATGGCTACACCTTC,CSVRGTGNDYGYTF
TRBJ2-1,NA,TRBV5-6,NA,TGTGCCAGCCACTTCCGGGGGGCCCATGAGCAGTTCTTC,CASHFRGAHEQFF
TRBJ2-3,NA,TRBV9,NA,TGTGCCAGCAGCGTAGCTGAGCGGATCACAGATACGCAGTATTTT,CASSVAERITDTQYF
TRBJ2-5,NA,TRBV7-3,TRBD2,TGTGCCAGCAGCTTAGGTGGCGGGAGAGGCGAGACCCAGTACTTC,CASSLGGGRGETQYF
TRBJ2-7,NA,TRBV6-5,NA,TGTGCCAGCAGTTACTCGATCCTACGAGTGCAGTACTTC,CASSYSILRVQYF
TRBJ1-1,NA,TRBV30,NA,TGTGCCTGGAGTCTAGGAACAGGGTTTTCGAACACTGAAGCTTTCTTT,CAWSLGTGFSNTEAFF
TRBJ1-1,NA,TRBV19,NA,TGTGCCAGTAGGGATTATGACAGGATGAACACTGAAGCTTTCTTT,CASRDYDRMNTEAFF
TRBJ1-2,NA,TRBV19,NA,TGTGCCAGTAGTATAGGGGAGGCAGATTATGGCTACACCTTC,CASSIGEADYGYTF
TRBJ2-7,NA,TRBV7-6,TRBD1,TGTGCCAGCAGCCCGGGACAGCGAACCTACGAGCAGTACTTC,CASSPGQRTYEQYF
TRBJ1-5,NA,TRBV2,TRBD1,TGTGCCAGCAGTCTCGGGACAGGGGTGGCTCAGCCCCAGCATTTT,CASSLGTGVAQPQHF
TRBJ2-6,NA,TRBV6-6,TRBD1,TGTGCCAGCAGTCACCACAGGGGCTCTGGGGCCAACGTCCTGACTTTC,CASSHHRGSGANVLTF
TRBJ1-5,NA,TRBV28,NA,TGTGCCAGCAGCTTAGACAGCAGCAATCAGCCCCAGCATTTT,CASSLDSSNQPQHF
TRBJ2-3,NA,TRBV10-3,TRBD1,TGTGCCATCTTTCCGGGACAGGGTGCTACAGATACGCAGTATTTT,CAIFPGQGATDTQYF
TRBJ1-2,NA,TRBV20-1,TRBD1,TGCAGAGTAGGGGGCACCTACACCTTC,CRVGGTYTF
TRBJ2-1,NA,TRBV6-5,NA,TGTGCCAGCAGTTATCGGAGGGAGTACGGGAATGAGCAGTTCTTC,CASSYRREYGNEQFF
TRBJ2-3,NA,TRBV29-1,NA,TGCAGCGTAAGGGGCAAGACCAGTACAGATACGCAGTATTTT,CSVRGKTSTDTQYF
TRBJ1-3,NA,TRBV7-6,NA,TGTGCCAGCAGCTTACGCGTTGGACAGACCTCTGGAAACACCATATATTTT,CASSLRVGQTSGNTIYF
TRBJ2-7,NA,TRBV5-6,NA,TGTGCCAGCAGCTTAGGGGGAAAGGGGAGGCAGTACTTC,CASSLGGKGRQYF
TRBJ1-1,once,TRBV9,NA,TGTGCCAGCAGCGTAGTGGAGGCTTTCTTT,CASSVVEAFF
TRBJ1-5,NA,TRBV15,NA,TGTGCCACCAGCAGAGGCCTCAGTGGGGGCGGGTTTTATCAGCCCCAGCATTTT,CATSRGLSGGGFYQPQHF
TRBJ1-6,NA,TRBV27,NA,TGTGCCAGCAGTTTAAGAGCTGGGGCCAGCTCCTATAATTCACCCCTCCACTTT,CASSLRAGASSYNSPLHF
TRBJ1-2,NA,TRBV5-5,NA,TGTGCCAGCAGCTTGGACAGGGTCCCTAGCCGAGATGGCTACACCTTC,CASSLDRVPSRDGYTF
TRBJ2-1,NA,TRBV18,NA,TGTGCCAGCTCACCAACACAGTCAACTTACAATGAGCAGTTCTTC,CASSPTQSTYNEQFF
TRBJ2-5,NA,TRBV18,NA,TGTGCCAGCTCACCACGCCGGAGCCAAGAGACCCAGTACTTC,CASSPRRSQETQYF
TRBJ2-7,NA,TRBV7-9,NA,TGTGCCAGCAGCTTTTCCAGGGCCCTCATTACATGGCAGTACTTC,CASSFSRALITWQYF
TRBJ2-5,NA,TRBV21-1,NA,TGTGCCACCCTATCCGGGACAGTGATGGAGACCCAGTACTTC,CATLSGTVMETQYF
TRBJ1-2,NA,TRBV30,NA,TGTGCCTGGAGTGTAACGGGGTCCGGCTATGGCTACACCTTC,CAWSVTGSGYGYTF
TRBJ2-7,NA,TRBV4-2,NA,TGTGCCAGCAGCCGATCACTAGACTCCTACGAGCAGTACTTC,CASSRSLDSYEQYF
TRBJ2-1,NA,TRBV19,NA,TGTGCCTCCCCCCGGAGCGGATACAATGAGCAGTTCTTC,CASPRSGYNEQFF
TRBJ2-7,NA,TRBV4-1,TRBD2,TGCGCCAGCAGCCGAGGGGAGCAGCTAGCGGGATTATCCTACGAGCAGTACTTC,CASSRGEQLAGLSYEQYF
TRBJ1-2,NA,TRBV30,TRBD1,TGTGCCTGGACCCTCTTGACAGGGGGCGCGGGAGGCTACACCTTC,CAWTLLTGGAGGYTF
TRBJ1-3,NA,TRBV27,NA,TGTGCCAGCAGTTCACGGCGGGTCACTGGAAACACCATATATTTT,CASSSRRVTGNTIYF
TRBJ1-1,NA,TRBV27,TRBD1,TGTGCCAGCAGTTTAAATTTCGGGTGGCAGGGGGAGACTGAAGCTTTCTTT,CASSLNFGWQGETEAFF
TRBJ2-7,NA,TRBV11-2,NA,TGTGCCAGCAGCTTAGAGGCCCAGGGGCTCTACGAGCAGTACTTC,CASSLEAQGLYEQYF
TRBJ1-5,NA,TRBV2,NA,TGTGCCAGCAGTGAACTCTCTCCCTCTTGGGGGGGAAATCAGCCCCAGCATTTT,CASSELSPSWGGNQPQHF
TRBJ2-7,NA,TRBV27,TRBD2,TGTGCCAGCAGTTGGGCTAGCGGGTCCTACGAGCAGTACTTC,CASSWASGSYEQYF
TRBJ2-1,once,TRBV5-1,TRBD2,TGCGCCAGCAGCTTGGGAGGGACTAGCGGGAGCATTGGAAATGAGCAGTTCTTC,CASSLGGTSGSIGNEQFF
TRBJ1-1,NA,TRBV12-5,TRBD1,TGTGCTAGTGGTTTGGTACTAGGGACAGGGCGTGGGATGAACACTGAAGCTTTCTTT,CASGLVLGTGRGMNTEAFF
TRBJ2-4,NA,TRBV10-2,NA,TGCGCCAGCAGCGCCACACAGGGTACGAACATTCAGTACTTC,CASSATQGTNIQYF